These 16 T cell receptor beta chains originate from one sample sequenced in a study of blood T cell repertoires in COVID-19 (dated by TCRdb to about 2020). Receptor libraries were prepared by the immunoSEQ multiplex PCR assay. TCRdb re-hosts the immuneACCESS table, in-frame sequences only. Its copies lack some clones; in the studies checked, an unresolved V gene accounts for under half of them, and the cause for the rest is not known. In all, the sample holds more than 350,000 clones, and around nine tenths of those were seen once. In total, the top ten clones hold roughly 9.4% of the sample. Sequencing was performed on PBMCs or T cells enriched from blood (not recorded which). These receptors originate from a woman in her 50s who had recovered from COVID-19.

CDR3 sequence: CASGGRTAGANVLTF. CDR3 coding DNA: TGCGCCAGCGGGGGAAGGACAGCTGGGGCCAACGTCCTGACTTTC. The chain joins TRBV5-1 to TRBJ2-6; weak D call: TRBD1 (6 bases). There are 15 residues in the CDR3. V was clipped by 7 bases and J by 2 bases, with 13 bases between them. Looked up from germline, CDR1 is SGHRS and CDR2 is YFSETQ.

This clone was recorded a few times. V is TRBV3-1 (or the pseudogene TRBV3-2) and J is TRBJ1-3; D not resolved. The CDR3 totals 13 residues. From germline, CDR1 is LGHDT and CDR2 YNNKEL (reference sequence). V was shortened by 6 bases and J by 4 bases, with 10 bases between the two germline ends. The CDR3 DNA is TGTGCCAGCAGGGGAGCGGGGGGAAACACCATATATTTT. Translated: CASRGAGGNTIYF.

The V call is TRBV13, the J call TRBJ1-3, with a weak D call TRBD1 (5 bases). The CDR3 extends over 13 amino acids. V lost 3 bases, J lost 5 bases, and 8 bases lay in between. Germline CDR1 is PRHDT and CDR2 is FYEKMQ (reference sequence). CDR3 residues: CASSFKGRNTIYF. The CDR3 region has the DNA TGTGCCAGCAGCTTCAAGGGGAGAAACACCATATATTTT.

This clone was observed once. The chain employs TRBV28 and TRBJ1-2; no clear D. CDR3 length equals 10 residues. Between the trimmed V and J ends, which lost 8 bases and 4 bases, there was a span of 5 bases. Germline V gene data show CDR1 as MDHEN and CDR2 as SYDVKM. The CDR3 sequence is CASGLYGYTF. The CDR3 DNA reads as TGTGCCAGCGGACTCTATGGCTACACCTTC.

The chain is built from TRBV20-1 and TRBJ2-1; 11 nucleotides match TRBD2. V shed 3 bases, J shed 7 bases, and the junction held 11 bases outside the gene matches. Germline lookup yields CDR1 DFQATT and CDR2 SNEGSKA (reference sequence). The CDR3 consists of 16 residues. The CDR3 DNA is TGCAGTGCTAGTCCTGGGACTAGCGGATTTTTTAATGAGCAGTTCTTC. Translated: CSASPGTSGFFNEQFF.

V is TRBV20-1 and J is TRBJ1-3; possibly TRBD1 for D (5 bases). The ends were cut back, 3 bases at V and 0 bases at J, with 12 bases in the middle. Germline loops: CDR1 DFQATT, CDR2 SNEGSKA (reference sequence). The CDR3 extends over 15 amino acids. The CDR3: CSASPGPISGNTIYF. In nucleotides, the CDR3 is TGCAGTGCTAGTCCAGGGCCAATCTCTGGAAACACCATATATTTT.

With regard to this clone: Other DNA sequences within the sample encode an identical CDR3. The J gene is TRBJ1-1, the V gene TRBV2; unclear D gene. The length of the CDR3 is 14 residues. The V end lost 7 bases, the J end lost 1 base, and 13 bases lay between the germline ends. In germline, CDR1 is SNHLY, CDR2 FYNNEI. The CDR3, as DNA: TGTGCCAGCATACTGGGCCGCGAGAACACTGAAGCTTTCTTT. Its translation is CASILGRENTEAFF.

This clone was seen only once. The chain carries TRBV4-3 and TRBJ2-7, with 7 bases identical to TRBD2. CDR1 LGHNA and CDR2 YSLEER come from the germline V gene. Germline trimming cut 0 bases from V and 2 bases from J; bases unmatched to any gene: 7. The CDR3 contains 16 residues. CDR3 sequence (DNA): TGCGCCAGCAGCCAAGATTCTAGCGGAGACCCCTACGAGCAGTACTTC. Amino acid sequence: CASSQDSSGDPYEQYF.

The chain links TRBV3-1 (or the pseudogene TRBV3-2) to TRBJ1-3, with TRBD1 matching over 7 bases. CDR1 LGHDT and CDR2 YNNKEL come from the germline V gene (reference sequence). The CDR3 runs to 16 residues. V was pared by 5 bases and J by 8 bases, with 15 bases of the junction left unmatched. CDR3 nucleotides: TGTGCCAGCAGCTCCCCCCACGCAGGGGGGCGGGACACCATATATTTT. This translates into CASSSPHAGGRDTIYF.

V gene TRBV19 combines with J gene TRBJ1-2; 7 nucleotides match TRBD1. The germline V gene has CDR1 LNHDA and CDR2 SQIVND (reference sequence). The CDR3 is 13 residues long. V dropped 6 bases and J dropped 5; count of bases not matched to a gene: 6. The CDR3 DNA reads TGTGCCAGTAGCCCGGGACAGCCATATGGCTACACCTTC. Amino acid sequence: CASSPGQPYGYTF.

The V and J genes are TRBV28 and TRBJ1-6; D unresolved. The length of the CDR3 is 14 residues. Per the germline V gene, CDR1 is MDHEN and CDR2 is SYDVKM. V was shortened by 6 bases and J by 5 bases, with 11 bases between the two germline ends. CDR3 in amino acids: CASRRIDNNSPLHF. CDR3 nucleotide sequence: TGTGCCAGCAGGAGGATCGATAATAATTCACCCCTCCACTTT. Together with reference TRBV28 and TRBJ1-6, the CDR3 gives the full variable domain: DVKVTQSSRYLVKRTGEKVFLECVQDMDHENMFWYRQDPGLGLRLIYFSYDVKMKEKGDIPEGYSVSREKKERFSLILESASTNQTSMYLCASRRIDNNSPLHFGNGTRLTVT.

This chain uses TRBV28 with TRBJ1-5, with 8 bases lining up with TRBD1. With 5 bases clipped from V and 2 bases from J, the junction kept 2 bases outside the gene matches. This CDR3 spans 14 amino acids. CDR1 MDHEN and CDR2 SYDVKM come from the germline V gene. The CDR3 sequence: CASSQDRGNQPQHF. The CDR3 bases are TGTGCCAGCAGTCAGGACAGGGGCAATCAGCCCCAGCATTTT.

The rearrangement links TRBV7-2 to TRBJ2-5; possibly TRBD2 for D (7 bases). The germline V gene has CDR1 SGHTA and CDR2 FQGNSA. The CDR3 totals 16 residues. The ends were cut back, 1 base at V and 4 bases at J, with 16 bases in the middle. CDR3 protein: CASSLGMRGLLETQYF. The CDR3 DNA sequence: TGTGCCAGCAGCTTAGGGATGCGGGGGCTGTTAGAGACCCAGTACTTC.

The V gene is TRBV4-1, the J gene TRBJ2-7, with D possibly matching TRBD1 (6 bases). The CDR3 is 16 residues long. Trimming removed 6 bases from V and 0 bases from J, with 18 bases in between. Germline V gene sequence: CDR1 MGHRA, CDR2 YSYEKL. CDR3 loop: CASSSASGAISYEQYF. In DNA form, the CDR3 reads TGCGCCAGCAGTTCCGCTTCAGGGGCTATCTCCTACGAGCAGTACTTC.

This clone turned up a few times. In DNA form, the CDR3 reads TGTGCCAGCAGCTTAGCATCGGGGAGAGCTGAAGCTTTCTTT. Amino acid sequence: CASSLASGRAEAFF. The V gene is TRBV7-9, the J gene TRBJ1-1; no clear D. The CDR3 has 14 amino acids. In germline, CDR1 is SEHNR, CDR2 FQNEAQ (reference sequence). The V end lost 0 bases, the J end lost 6 bases, and 11 bases lay between the germline ends.

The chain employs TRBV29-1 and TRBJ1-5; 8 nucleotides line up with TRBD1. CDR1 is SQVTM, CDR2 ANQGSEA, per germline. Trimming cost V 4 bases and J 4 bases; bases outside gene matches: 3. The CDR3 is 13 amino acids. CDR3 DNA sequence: TGCAGCGTTGCGACAGGGGTAAATCAGCCCCAGCATTTT. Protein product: CSVATGVNQPQHF.